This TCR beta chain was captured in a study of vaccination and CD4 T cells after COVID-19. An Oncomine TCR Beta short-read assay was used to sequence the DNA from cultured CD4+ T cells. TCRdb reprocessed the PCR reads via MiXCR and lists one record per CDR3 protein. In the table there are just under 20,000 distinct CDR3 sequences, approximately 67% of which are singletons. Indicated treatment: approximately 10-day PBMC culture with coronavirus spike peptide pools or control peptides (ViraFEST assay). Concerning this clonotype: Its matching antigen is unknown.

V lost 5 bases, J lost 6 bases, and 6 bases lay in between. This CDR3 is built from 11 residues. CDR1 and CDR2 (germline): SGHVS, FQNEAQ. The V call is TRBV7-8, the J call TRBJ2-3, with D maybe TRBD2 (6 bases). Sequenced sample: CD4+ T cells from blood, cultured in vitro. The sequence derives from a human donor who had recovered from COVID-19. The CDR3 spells CASSGGDTQYF. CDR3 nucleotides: TGTGCCAGCAGCGGGGGGGATACGCAGTATTTT.